This TCR beta chain appears in the sequencing data of a study of T cell changes during pregnancy in multiple sclerosis. The CDR3 loop spans 14 amino acids. Per germline, CDR1 SGHRS and CDR2 YFSETQ. Trimming left V 5 bases short and J 1 base short, with 7 bases between. The method was immunoSEQ multiplex PCR; TCRdb's version includes in-frame clones alone and lacks a portion of them. Found here are roughly 80,000 clones, 90% to 95% of them singletons; the top ten hold 2.6%. The sequenced sample was peripheral blood, obtained before pregnancy. V and J are TRBV5-1 and TRBJ2-6; D is unclear. The TCR comes from a female donor with multiple sclerosis, enrolled in a pregnancy study. The CDR3: CASRVDSGANVLTF. In DNA form, the CDR3 reads TGCGCCAGCAGAGTAGATTCTGGGGCCAACGTCCTGACTTTC.